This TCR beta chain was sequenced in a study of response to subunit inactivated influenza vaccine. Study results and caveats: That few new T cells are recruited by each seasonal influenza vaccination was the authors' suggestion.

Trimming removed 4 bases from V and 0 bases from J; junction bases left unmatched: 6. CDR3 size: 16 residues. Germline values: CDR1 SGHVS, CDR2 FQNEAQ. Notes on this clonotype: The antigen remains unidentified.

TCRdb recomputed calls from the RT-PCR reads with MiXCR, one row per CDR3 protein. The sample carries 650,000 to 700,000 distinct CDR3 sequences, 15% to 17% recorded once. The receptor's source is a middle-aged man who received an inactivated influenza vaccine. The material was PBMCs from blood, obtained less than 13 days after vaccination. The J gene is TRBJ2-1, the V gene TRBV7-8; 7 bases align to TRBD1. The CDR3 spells CASSSVQGNSYNEQFF. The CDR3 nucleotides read TGTGCCAGCAGCTCCGTACAGGGGAACTCCTACAATGAGCAGTTCTTC.